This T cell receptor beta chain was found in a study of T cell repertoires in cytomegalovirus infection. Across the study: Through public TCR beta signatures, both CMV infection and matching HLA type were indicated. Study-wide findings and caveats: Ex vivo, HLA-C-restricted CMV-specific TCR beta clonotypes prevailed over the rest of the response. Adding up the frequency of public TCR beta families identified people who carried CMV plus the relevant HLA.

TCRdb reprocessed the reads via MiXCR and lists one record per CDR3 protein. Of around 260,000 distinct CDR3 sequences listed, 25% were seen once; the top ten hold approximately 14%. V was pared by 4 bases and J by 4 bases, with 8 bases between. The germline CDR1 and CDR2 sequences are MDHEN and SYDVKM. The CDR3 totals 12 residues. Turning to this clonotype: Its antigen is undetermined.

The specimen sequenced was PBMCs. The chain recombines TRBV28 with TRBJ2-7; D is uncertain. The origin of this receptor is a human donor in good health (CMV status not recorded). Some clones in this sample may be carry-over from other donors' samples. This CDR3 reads CASSSFLYEQYF. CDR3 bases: TGTGCCAGCAGTTCCTTCCTGTACGAGCAGTACTTC.